A single sample is the source of the 16 T cell receptor beta chains below, sequenced in a study of T cells in Graves' hyperthyroidism and ophthalmopathy. The source material, RNA transcripts, was used to amplify TCR beta CDR3 regions. TCR CDR3 underwent first-round RT-PCR with the HTBI primer set. TCRdb processed the multiplex PCR reads anew with MiXCR; each CDR3 protein has one entry. The sample contains over 700,000 distinct CDR3 sequences, roughly a sixth of which appear only once. Sequenced material: blood. All receptors derive from a woman in her 50s with Graves' hyperthyroidism that later progressed to Graves' ophthalmopathy.

In its sample, this clonotype was seen many times. This chain uses TRBV2 with TRBJ2-7; the D is unclear. V lost 0 bases to trimming and J lost 2 bases, with 14 bases between them. Germline-derived CDR1 and CDR2 are SNHLY and FYNNEI. CDR3 length: 16 amino acids. The CDR3 nucleotides are TGTGCCAGCAGTGAAGCAGGCCTCTTAATCGCCTACGAGCAGTACTTC. Its protein product is CASSEAGLLIAYEQYF.

The rearrangement uses TRBV3-1 and TRBJ2-2; 7 bases are a match to TRBD2. This CDR3 spans 14 amino acids. Germline CDR1 is LGHDT and CDR2 is YNNKEL (reference sequence). V was pared by 3 bases and J by 14 bases, with 12 bases of the junction left unmatched. The CDR3 protein is CASSQFLTAGILFF. The CDR3 nucleotides are TGTGCCAGCAGCCAGTTTCTTACAGCGGGGATACTGTTTTTT.

This clonotype showed up just a few times. The chain recombines TRBV10-3 with TRBJ1-2; 9 positions agree with TRBD1. CDR3 length: 15 amino acids. The germline CDR1 and CDR2 sequences are ENHRY and SYGVKD. J gave up 8 bases and V 4 bases, and 11 bases lay outside the gene matches. The CDR3 DNA is TGTGCCATCAGTGGAAACAGGGGGCGTATGGAGGGCTACACCTTC. It translates to CAISGNRGRMEGYTF.

The gene calls are TRBV9 and TRBJ2-5; perhaps TRBD1 as D (5 bases). Germline assignment: CDR1 SGDLS and CDR2 YYNGEE. V gave up 0 bases and J gave up 4 bases, with 10 bases separating them. CDR3 length equals 14 residues. This chain's CDR3 is CASSVEAGRETQYF. The CDR3, as DNA: TGTGCCAGCAGCGTAGAGGCAGGGCGAGAGACCCAGTACTTC.

CDR3: CSAPTGASSYEQYF. The CDR3, as DNA: TGCAGTGCGCCGACAGGGGCAAGCTCCTACGAGCAGTACTTC. The V and J genes are TRBV20-1 and TRBJ2-7; 8 bases match TRBD1. Trimming took 6 bases from V and 0 from J; bases not matched to a gene: 7. Germline CDR1 DFQATT, CDR2 SNEGSKA (reference sequence). The CDR3 totals 14 residues.

The CDR3 loop reads CSVEGLAGANEQYF. For the CDR3, the DNA is TGCAGCGTTGAAGGCCTAGCGGGGGCAAACGAGCAGTACTTC. The chain links TRBV29-1 to TRBJ2-7; the match to TRBD2 covers 10 bases. Germline values: CDR1 SQVTM, CDR2 ANQGSEA. CDR3 length: 14 residues. The V and J ends lost 1 base and 5 bases, in that order; junction bases with no gene match: 5.

The chain couples TRBV9 to TRBJ2-1, with a weak D call TRBD2 (7 bases). Germline CDR1 is SGDLS and CDR2 is YYNGEE. The CDR3 runs 15 residues. V lost 3 bases, J lost 2 bases, and 12 bases lay in between. This chain's CDR3 is CASSEGGSPYNEQFF. In DNA form, the CDR3 reads TGTGCCAGCAGCGAGGGGGGGAGCCCCTACAATGAGCAGTTCTTC.

The V gene is TRBV19, the J gene TRBJ2-5; possibly TRBD1 or TRBD2 for D (5 bases each). V lost 1 base, J lost 4 bases, and 10 bases lay in between. Germline V CDR1 and CDR2: LNHDA, SQIVND (reference sequence). The CDR3 spans 14 residues. As DNA, the CDR3 is TGTGCCAGTAGTATAGGACTGGGGGTAGAGACCCAGTACTTC. This codes for CASSIGLGVETQYF.

This clonotype was observed a few times. This chain links TRBV5-1 with TRBJ1-3, with D possibly TRBD1 on 6 matching bases. Between the trimmed V and J ends, which lost 4 bases and 0 bases, there was a span of 14 bases. The germline V gene has CDR1 SGHRS and CDR2 YFSETQ. This CDR3 comprises 16 residues. CDR3 DNA sequence: TGCGCCAGCAGCCCCTCCACAGGGACCTCTGGAAACACCATATATTTT. This sequence encodes CASSPSTGTSGNTIYF.

The J gene is TRBJ1-1, the V gene TRBV9, with 7 bases lining up with TRBD1. The CDR3 contains 14 residues. Germline CDR1 is SGDLS and CDR2 is YYNGEE. V lost 4 bases, J lost 6 bases, and 9 bases stayed unmatched. The CDR3: CASSPGQRSSEAFF. The CDR3 coding sequence is TGTGCCAGCAGCCCGGGACAGAGGTCTTCTGAAGCTTTCTTT.

The CDR3 DNA follows: TGTGCCATCAGTGAGTCATCGGGGGGGCACTACGAGCAGTACTTC. Amino acids: CAISESSGGHYEQYF. The chain uses TRBV10-3 and TRBJ2-7, with 8 nucleotides matching TRBD2. There are 15 residues in the CDR3. Germline loops: CDR1 ENHRY, CDR2 SYGVKD. V was pared by 0 bases and J by 3 bases, with 4 bases of the junction left unmatched.

This clonotype came up a few times. V and J are TRBV2 and TRBJ1-4; D remains unclear. The CDR3 covers 17 residues. CDR1 is SNHLY, CDR2 FYNNEI, per germline. V was shortened by 3 bases and J by 2 bases, with 16 bases between the two germline ends. CDR3 DNA sequence: TGTGCCAGCAGTGACAGGTTAAGGGCGTGGACTAATGAAAAACTGTTTTTT. This gives the protein CASSDRLRAWTNEKLFF. Full variable domain (remainder filled in from reference TRBV2 and TRBJ1-4): EPEVTQTPSHQVTQMGQEVILRCVPISNHLYFYWYRQILGQKVEFLVSFYNNEISEKSEIFDDQFSVERPDGSNFTLKIRSTKLEDSAMYFCASSDRLRAWTNEKLFFGSGTQLSVL.

This clonotype has only a few counts. The chain has TRBV24-1 and TRBJ2-1, with D unresolved. The V end was cut by 4 bases, the J end by 7 bases, with 7 bases between. The germline V gene encodes CDR1 KGHDR and CDR2 SFDVKD. The CDR3 sequence is 12 residues long. The CDR3: CATSDRRNEQFF. The CDR3 nucleotides are TGTGCCACCAGTGACAGGCGGAATGAGCAGTTCTTC.

There are a few counts of this clonotype. This chain joins TRBV7-8 and TRBJ2-7; perhaps TRBD1 as D (5 bases). Trimming pared 1 base from V and 4 bases from J, leaving 11 bases between. The CDR3 runs to 14 residues. Germline V gene lookup returns CDR1 SGHVS and CDR2 FQNEAQ. DNA of the CDR3: TGTGCCAGCAGCTTAGACAGGTCCGGGTACGAGCAGTACTTC. Translated, it gives CASSLDRSGYEQYF.

The chain uses TRBV19 and TRBJ2-1; D might be TRBD1 or TRBD2, each matching 7 bases. The CDR3 spans 15 residues. The germline gives CDR1 LNHDA, CDR2 SQIVND (reference sequence). V lost 3 bases and J lost 4, with 13 bases in between. Here the CDR3 DNA reads TGTGCCAGTAGTATTACCAGGGGGGGATACAATGAGCAGTTCTTC. It is translated as CASSITRGGYNEQFF.

The rearrangement uses TRBV12-5 and TRBJ1-5, with D perhaps matching TRBD1 (6 bases). Trimming shortened V by 5 bases and J by 0 bases, and 14 bases separated the two germline ends. The CDR3 spans 16 residues. Germline V gene lookup returns CDR1 LGHNT and CDR2 FRNRAP. The CDR3 region has the DNA TGTGCTAGTGGTCGGGAGGAGGGGGTTAGCAATCAGCCCCAGCATTTT. It specifies CASGREEGVSNQPQHF.